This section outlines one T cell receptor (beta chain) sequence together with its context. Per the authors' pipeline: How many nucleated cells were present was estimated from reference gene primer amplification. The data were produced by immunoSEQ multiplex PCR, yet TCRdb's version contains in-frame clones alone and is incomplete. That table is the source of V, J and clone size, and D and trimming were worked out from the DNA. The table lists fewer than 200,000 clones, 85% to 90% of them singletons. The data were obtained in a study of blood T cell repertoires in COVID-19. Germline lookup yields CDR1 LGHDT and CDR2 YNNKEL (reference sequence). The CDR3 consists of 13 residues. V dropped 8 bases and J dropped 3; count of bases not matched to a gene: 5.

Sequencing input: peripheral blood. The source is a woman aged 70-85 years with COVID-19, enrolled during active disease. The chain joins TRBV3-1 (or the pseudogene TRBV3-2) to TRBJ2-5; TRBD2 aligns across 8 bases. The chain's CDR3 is CASLRAGEETQYF. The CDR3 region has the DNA TGTGCCAGCCTTAGAGCGGGAGAAGAGACCCAGTACTTC.